This T cell receptor beta chain stems from a study of PD-1 blockade in classical Hodgkin lymphoma. In regard to this clone: Its target is not known.

Produced via immunoSEQ multiplex PCR; TCRdb's table is partial and in-frame only. In the table there are over 20,000 clones, around 80% of which are singletons. V lost 1 base to trimming and J lost 4 bases, with 10 bases between them. The CDR3 extends over 15 amino acids. From germline, CDR1 is SGHAT and CDR2 FQNNGV. Brentuximab vedotin exposure varied, and every patient relapsed after autologous stem cell transplantation. Complete response, partial response or progressive disease were the best responses. General study findings and limits: Baseline TCR diversity was reportedly lower in newly diagnosed patients than in healthy donors. It was reported as lower still in relapsed/refractory patients. Partial responders and progressors had significantly lower baseline TCR diversity. In CD4+ cells, TCR diversity went up significantly by C4D1, but in CD8+ cells it did not.

The clonotype originates from a human donor with classical Hodgkin lymphoma. The chain joins TRBV11-2 to TRBJ1-4, with a tentative D call TRBD1 (5 bases). Sample: peripheral blood mononuclear cells (PBMCs), taken before the second cycle of nivolumab. CDR3 DNA sequence: TGTGCCAGCAGCTTAGGGGGCAGAATTAATGAAAAACTGTTTTTT. Protein sequence: CASSLGGRINEKLFF.